This T cell receptor beta chain was captured by sequencing in a study of blood T cell repertoires in COVID-19. Overall study context: Specimens from acute and convalescent COVID-19 originated in the United States, Italy and Spain. PBMCs, B-cell-depleted T cells, or T cells provided the cDNA or gDNA that made up the material.

This clone was counted a single time. Followed over time, Seattle patients had been enrolled while infection was active. Authors' processing steps: Estimated nucleated cell counts came from reference gene primer amplification. Produced via immunoSEQ multiplex PCR; TCRdb's table is partial and in-frame only. Clone size and the V and J calls come from that table; the DNA yielded D and trimming. The sample lists approximately 390,000 clones, approximately 89% seen once, with under 3% in the top ten. The sequenced sample was peripheral blood. This sequence originates from a woman aged 55-69 years with COVID-19, enrolled during active disease.

The CDR3 sequence is CASSPRQGPTTKNIQYF. In DNA form, the CDR3 reads TGTGCCAGCAGCCCGCGACAGGGACCTACAACCAAAAACATTCAGTACTTC. The rearrangement joins TRBV11-2 to TRBJ2-4, with 7 bases that match TRBD1. V was clipped by 5 bases and J by 2 bases; unmatched bases: 12. The CDR3 sequence is 17 residues long. Per the germline V gene, CDR1 is SGHAT and CDR2 is FQNNGV.